Listed below are T cell receptor beta chains from one sample, sequenced in a study of cytomegalovirus exposure and HLA in healthy donors. Assay: immunoSEQ multiplex PCR; the TCRdb copy retains only in-frame clones and omits some. Among about 130,000 clones listed, approximately 17% were seen once. The sequenced sample consisted of PBMCs. The source of these receptors is a female donor in good health and CMV-seropositive. The CDR3 runs from the conserved cysteine through the conserved F or W. The order of the fields is clone size, V gene, J gene, D gene, CDR3 DNA, CDR3 protein. D genes are given only for firm matches. The listing skips clone size in some rows; elsewhere it reads once, few, many or a size class.

clone_size: NA; v_call: TRBV7-9; j_call: TRBJ2-7; d_call: TRBD2; cdr3_nt: TGTGCCAGCAGCTTAGCGGCTAGCGGGGTTTTATACGAGCAGTACTTC; cdr3_aa: CASSLAASGVLYEQYF
clone_size: NA; v_call: TRBV13; j_call: TRBJ2-7; d_call: NA; cdr3_nt: TGTGCCAGCAGCTTAAGGTGGGACAAGTTCTCCTACGAGCAGTACTTC; cdr3_aa: CASSLRWDKFSYEQYF
clone_size: NA; v_call: TRBV7-3; j_call: TRBJ2-1; d_call: NA; cdr3_nt: TGTGCCAGCAGCCCTACAGGGACGTACAATGAGCAGTTCTTC; cdr3_aa: CASSPTGTYNEQFF
clone_size: NA; v_call: TRBV5-8; j_call: TRBJ1-4; d_call: NA; cdr3_nt: TGTGCCAGCAGCATAACTAGAGCAACTAATGAAAAACTGTTTTTT; cdr3_aa: CASSITRATNEKLFF
clone_size: NA; v_call: TRBV4-3; j_call: TRBJ1-3; d_call: TRBD1; cdr3_nt: TGCGCCAGCAGCCAAGATCCAAGGGAGTACAGGGGGACGACTGGAAACACCATATATTTT; cdr3_aa: CASSQDPREYRGTTGNTIYF
clone_size: NA; v_call: TRBV5-1; j_call: TRBJ2-3; d_call: TRBD1; cdr3_nt: TGCGCCAGCAACTCCGGGACAGGGCGTACAGATACGCAGTATTTT; cdr3_aa: CASNSGTGRTDTQYF
clone_size: few; v_call: TRBV29-1; j_call: TRBJ1-2; d_call: TRBD1; cdr3_nt: TGCAGCGTCCACAGGGCCACAGGGGACTATGGCTACACCTTC; cdr3_aa: CSVHRATGDYGYTF
clone_size: few; v_call: TRBV10-2; j_call: TRBJ2-1; d_call: TRBD2; cdr3_nt: TGCGCCAGCAGAGGACTAGATCTCTACAATGAGCAGTTCTTC; cdr3_aa: CASRGLDLYNEQFF
clone_size: few; v_call: TRBV7-2; j_call: TRBJ2-3; d_call: NA; cdr3_nt: TGTGCCAGCAGCCCAGGGACATCTGCAGATACGCAGTATTTT; cdr3_aa: CASSPGTSADTQYF
clone_size: few; v_call: TRBV14; j_call: TRBJ1-2; d_call: NA; cdr3_nt: TGTGCCAGCAGCCATGGCCCGACATATGGCTACACCTTC; cdr3_aa: CASSHGPTYGYTF
clone_size: NA; v_call: TRBV10-3; j_call: TRBJ1-1; d_call: TRBD1; cdr3_nt: TGTGCCATCGCCGGGACAGCGGACACTGAAGCTTTCTTT; cdr3_aa: CAIAGTADTEAFF
clone_size: NA; v_call: TRBV4-2; j_call: TRBJ2-1; d_call: TRBD2; cdr3_nt: TGTGCCAGCAGCCAAGGTCGGGCCCGGACGGGAGGGCCGGGTAATGAGCAGTTCTTC; cdr3_aa: CASSQGRARTGGPGNEQFF
clone_size: NA; v_call: TRBV7-2; j_call: TRBJ1-2; d_call: NA; cdr3_nt: TGTGCCAGCAGCAAAAACTACAGGGATCCCTATGGCTACACCTTC; cdr3_aa: CASSKNYRDPYGYTF
clone_size: NA; v_call: TRBV27; j_call: TRBJ2-7; d_call: NA; cdr3_nt: TGTGCCAGCAGTTCTAGCTCCTACGAGCAGTACTTC; cdr3_aa: CASSSSSYEQYF
clone_size: NA; v_call: TRBV28; j_call: TRBJ2-7; d_call: NA; cdr3_nt: TGTGCCAGCAGCCTAGACAGAGAATACGAGCAGTACTTC; cdr3_aa: CASSLDREYEQYF
clone_size: few; v_call: TRBV28; j_call: TRBJ1-1; d_call: NA; cdr3_nt: TGTGCCGCGTATCCCCTCATAACAGGGCGGAACACTGAAGCTTTCTTT; cdr3_aa: CAAYPLITGRNTEAFF
clone_size: NA; v_call: TRBV5-4; j_call: TRBJ1-1; d_call: NA; cdr3_nt: TGTGCCAGCAGCTTGGCAGGGAGGAGCACTGAAGCTTTCTTT; cdr3_aa: CASSLAGRSTEAFF
clone_size: NA; v_call: TRBV9; j_call: TRBJ2-7; d_call: TRBD2; cdr3_nt: TGTGCCAGCAGCGCGAGACTAGCCCCGCTTAGTGCCGAGCAGTACTTC; cdr3_aa: CASSARLAPLSAEQYF
clone_size: few; v_call: TRBV5-5; j_call: TRBJ2-3; d_call: NA; cdr3_nt: TGTGCCAGCAGCCGACTAGGGAGCACAGATACGCAGTATTTT; cdr3_aa: CASSRLGSTDTQYF
clone_size: NA; v_call: TRBV5-8; j_call: TRBJ1-4; d_call: NA; cdr3_nt: TGTGCCAGCAGCCTAGACGAGGGAAGGAATGAAAAACTGTTTTTT; cdr3_aa: CASSLDEGRNEKLFF
clone_size: NA; v_call: TRBV7-7; j_call: TRBJ1-1; d_call: NA; cdr3_nt: TGTGCTAGCAGCTTTTCATTGAACACTGAAGCTTTCTTT; cdr3_aa: CASSFSLNTEAFF
clone_size: NA; v_call: TRBV30; j_call: TRBJ2-2; d_call: NA; cdr3_nt: TGTGTTTCGAGCCCCGTGGTCGGGGAGCTGTTTTTT; cdr3_aa: CVSSPVVGELFF
clone_size: few; v_call: TRBV2; j_call: TRBJ1-3; d_call: NA; cdr3_nt: TGTGCCAGCATGCCAGTAAGCTCTGGAAACACCATATATTTT; cdr3_aa: CASMPVSSGNTIYF
clone_size: NA; v_call: TRBV6-1; j_call: TRBJ1-1; d_call: NA; cdr3_nt: TGTGCCAGCAGTGAACTTTTGTCGAGAATGAACACTGAAGCTTTCTTT; cdr3_aa: CASSELLSRMNTEAFF
clone_size: NA; v_call: TRBV6-1; j_call: TRBJ1-4; d_call: NA; cdr3_nt: TGTGCCAGCAGTGAGAGTAGCATAATCGAAAAACTGTTTTTT; cdr3_aa: CASSESSIIEKLFF
clone_size: NA; v_call: TRBV5-1; j_call: TRBJ1-5; d_call: NA; cdr3_nt: TGCGCCAGCAGCACAAACGACAGTAAGCATTTCCAGCCCCAGCATTTT; cdr3_aa: CASSTNDSKHFQPQHF
clone_size: few; v_call: TRBV6-5; j_call: TRBJ1-1; d_call: NA; cdr3_nt: TGTGCCAGCAACCCCAGGGGGAACACTGAAGCTTTCTTT; cdr3_aa: CASNPRGNTEAFF
clone_size: NA; v_call: TRBV18; j_call: TRBJ2-3; d_call: NA; cdr3_nt: TGTGCCAGCTCACAATCAATAGGGGCAGATACGCAGTATTTT; cdr3_aa: CASSQSIGADTQYF
clone_size: NA; v_call: TRBV5-6; j_call: TRBJ2-7; d_call: NA; cdr3_nt: TGTGCCAGCAGCTTACAGGGGAGGGAGCAGTACTTC; cdr3_aa: CASSLQGREQYF
clone_size: few; v_call: TRBV5-5; j_call: TRBJ2-3; d_call: NA; cdr3_nt: TGTGCCAGCAGCTTGAACCCCGGGAGCACAGATACGCAGTATTTT; cdr3_aa: CASSLNPGSTDTQYF
clone_size: few; v_call: TRBV5-5; j_call: TRBJ2-7; d_call: TRBD1; cdr3_nt: TGTGCCAGCAGACCAGAACGGGACAGCTTGTCCCACGAGCAGTACTTC; cdr3_aa: CASRPERDSLSHEQYF
clone_size: NA; v_call: TRBV28; j_call: TRBJ2-3; d_call: TRBD2; cdr3_nt: TGTGCCAGCAGTTTCCCGGCGGGAGGCCCCAGCACAGATACGCAGTATTTT; cdr3_aa: CASSFPAGGPSTDTQYF
clone_size: few; v_call: TRBV27; j_call: TRBJ2-7; d_call: NA; cdr3_nt: TGTGCCAGCAGTTTACAGGGCTATGAGACCTACGAGCAGTACTTC; cdr3_aa: CASSLQGYETYEQYF
clone_size: NA; v_call: TRBV5-1; j_call: TRBJ2-3; d_call: NA; cdr3_nt: TGCGCCAGCAGCTTGGTTGGTTTAAGCACGCAGTATTTT; cdr3_aa: CASSLVGLSTQYF
clone_size: NA; v_call: TRBV2; j_call: TRBJ1-1; d_call: NA; cdr3_nt: TGTGCCAGCCATTTACAGTCAGGCGTCACTGAAGCTTTCTTT; cdr3_aa: CASHLQSGVTEAFF
clone_size: few; v_call: TRBV4-2; j_call: TRBJ2-7; d_call: NA; cdr3_nt: TGTGCCAGCAGCCAAGTAAGCACAGTTAGCTCCTACGAGCAGTACTTC; cdr3_aa: CASSQVSTVSSYEQYF
clone_size: NA; v_call: TRBV5-3; j_call: TRBJ2-7; d_call: TRBD1; cdr3_nt: TGTGCCAGAAGGCCGGACAGGCGGGCCTCCTACGAGCAGTACTTC; cdr3_aa: CARRPDRRASYEQYF
clone_size: few; v_call: TRBV9; j_call: TRBJ1-3; d_call: NA; cdr3_nt: TGTGCCAGCAGTCTCTTCTCTGGAAACACCATATATTTT; cdr3_aa: CASSLFSGNTIYF
clone_size: few; v_call: TRBV7-9; j_call: TRBJ1-1; d_call: TRBD1; cdr3_nt: TGTGCCAGCAGCTTCCCGACAGGGGCGGTAAACACTGAAGCTTTCTTT; cdr3_aa: CASSFPTGAVNTEAFF
clone_size: few; v_call: TRBV4-2; j_call: TRBJ2-1; d_call: NA; cdr3_nt: TGTGCCAGCAGCCAAGATTTTGGGGGGAGCCCTTCCTACAATGAGCAGTTCTTC; cdr3_aa: CASSQDFGGSPSYNEQFF
clone_size: few; v_call: TRBV28; j_call: TRBJ2-3; d_call: TRBD2; cdr3_nt: TGTGCCAGCAGTTTATTTGTGGGGGGGAGTGGGGCAGATACGCAGTATTTT; cdr3_aa: CASSLFVGGSGADTQYF
clone_size: few; v_call: TRBV9; j_call: TRBJ2-5; d_call: TRBD2; cdr3_nt: TGTGCCAGCAGCAGGACTAGTCAAGAGACCCAGTACTTC; cdr3_aa: CASSRTSQETQYF
clone_size: few; v_call: TRBV11-2; j_call: TRBJ1-3; d_call: NA; cdr3_nt: TGTGCCATCTCACCTAACTCTGGAAACACCATATATTTT; cdr3_aa: CAISPNSGNTIYF
clone_size: few; v_call: TRBV4-3; j_call: TRBJ2-6; d_call: NA; cdr3_nt: TGCGCCAGCAGCCAGTGGACAGTGGGGTCTGGGGCCAACGTCCTGACTTTC; cdr3_aa: CASSQWTVGSGANVLTF
clone_size: few; v_call: TRBV5-1; j_call: TRBJ2-2; d_call: NA; cdr3_nt: TGCGCCAGCACGATTCCCGACTACGGGGAGCTGTTTTTT; cdr3_aa: CASTIPDYGELFF